The 16 T cell receptor beta chains below were found in one sample sequenced in a study. TCRdb re-derived calls from the 5' RACE reads in MiXCR, one entry per CDR3 protein. The sample lists 30,000 to 40,000 distinct CDR3 sequences; about 28% were seen once. Sequencing was performed on naive CD4+ T cells sorted from a lymph node. Subset in this sample: naive CD4+ T cells, CD4+CD45RA+CD25-. These receptor sequences come from a female donor with breast cancer.

The chain uses TRBV12-3 or TRBV12-4 and TRBJ2-5, with D unclear. The CDR3 covers 13 residues. The V end was cut by 5 bases, the J end by 5 bases, with 12 bases between. The CDR3 coding sequence is TGTGCCAGCAGTGCCTCGACCGGGGAGACCCAGTACTTC. This sequence encodes CASSASTGETQYF.

By sample fraction, this clonotype is medium-sized. CDR3 protein: CSNRKRLAEYEQYF. The CDR3 region has the DNA TGCAGTAACCGCAAAAGACTAGCGGAATACGAGCAGTACTTC. The chain carries TRBV20-1 and TRBJ2-7, with TRBD2 matching 9 bases. This CDR3 comprises 14 residues. The germline V gene encodes CDR1 DFQATT and CDR2 SNEGSKA (reference sequence). The V segment lost 8 bases and the J segment 4 bases; nucleotides outside the gene matches: 12.

This clonotype showed up just a few times. The chain joins TRBV6-5 to TRBJ1-2, with D unresolved. Germline CDR1 is MNHEY and CDR2 is SVGAGI. Trimming took 6 bases from V and 2 from J, leaving 13 bases between them. The CDR3 has 14 residues. The CDR3 bases are TGTGCCAGCAGCCCGGACCAGTGGAACTATGGCTACACCTTC. Translated: CASSPDQWNYGYTF.

This clonotype was seen at least ten times. The chain uses TRBV15 and TRBJ2-5; a possible D gene is TRBD1 (5 bases). The germline V gene has CDR1 LNHNV and CDR2 YYDKDF (reference sequence). This CDR3 has 13 amino acids. The V and J ends lost 1 base and 3 bases respectively, with 6 bases between them. CDR3 nucleotides: TGTGCCACCAGCAGAGTAGGGGAAGAGACCCAGTACTTC. Its protein is CATSRVGEETQYF.

In its sample, this clonotype was seen a few times. The J gene is TRBJ2-7, the V gene TRBV2, with 11 positions matching TRBD2. Trimming at V came to 3 bases and at J to 2 bases, leaving 0 bases not matched to a gene. Germline V gene data show CDR1 as SNHLY and CDR2 as FYNNEI. The CDR3 extends over 14 amino acids. The CDR3 coding sequence is TGTGCCAGCAGTGAGGGACTAGCGGCCTACGAGCAGTACTTC. This encodes CASSEGLAAYEQYF.

This clonotype was seen ten or more times. The rearrangement joins TRBV7-6 to TRBJ2-2, with TRBD2 as a possible D gene (5 bases). The V gene's germline CDR1 is SGHVS and CDR2 FNYEAQ. The CDR3 consists of 14 residues. Trimming pared 4 bases from V and 5 bases from J, leaving 11 bases between. CDR3 in DNA: TGTGCCAGCAGCTCCGTCGGGATGACCGGGGAGCTGTTTTTT. Protein: CASSSVGMTGELFF.

The chain carries TRBV2 and TRBJ2-6; D is uncertain. The V end was cut by 1 base, the J end by 0 bases, with 1 base between. CDR3 length: 14 amino acids. The germline V gene encodes CDR1 SNHLY and CDR2 FYNNEI. The CDR3 DNA follows: TGTGCCAGCAGTGAAGTCTCTGGGGCCAACGTCCTGACTTTC. It encodes CASSEVSGANVLTF.

The rearrangement uses TRBV6-6 and TRBJ1-5, with TRBD1 matching 7 bases. CDR3 length: 21 amino acids. V trimming: 4 bases; J trimming: 2 bases; junction bases outside the gene matches: 23. Per the germline V gene, CDR1 is MNHNY and CDR2 is SVGAGI (reference sequence). The CDR3 loop reads CASSSSPPPGTDLLGNQPQHF. DNA for the CDR3: TGTGCCAGCAGTTCATCTCCACCCCCCGGGACAGACCTCTTAGGCAATCAGCCCCAGCATTTT.

This clonotype has a count of ten or more. J is TRBJ1-1 and V is TRBV6-2 or TRBV6-3; TRBD1 might be the D (6 bases). CDR1 and CDR2 from the germline V gene are MNHEY and SVGEGT. The CDR3 covers 11 residues. V was cut by 7 bases and J by 6 bases, with 9 bases left in between. This CDR3 is CASIEGAEAFF. The CDR3 region has the DNA TGTGCCAGCATAGAGGGGGCTGAAGCTTTCTTT.

This clonotype came up a few times. One base away lies a much larger clone, so this may be a sequencing read error. The genes are TRBV20-1 and TRBJ2-3; 9 nucleotides align to TRBD1. The CDR3 spans 14 residues. Looked up from germline, CDR1 is DFQATT and CDR2 is SNEGSKA (reference sequence). The CDR3 DNA sequence: TGCGGTGCTAACCCGGGACAGGGATCAGATACGCAGTATTTT. It specifies CGANPGQGSDTQYF.

This clonotype showed up many times. The chain employs TRBV5-1 and TRBJ2-5; D gene ambiguous. CDR1 and CDR2 from the germline V gene are SGHRS and YFSETQ. Trimming pared 3 bases from V and 5 bases from J, leaving 17 bases between. CDR3 length: 15 residues. CDR3 region: CASSSGEAQSETQYF. The CDR3 DNA is TGCGCCAGCAGCTCCGGCGAAGCCCAGTCCGAGACCCAGTACTTC.

This clonotype was observed a handful of times. Here the CDR3 reads CATRPQGTNYGYTF. CDR3 DNA: TGTGCCACCCGCCCCCAGGGAACTAACTATGGCTACACCTTC. This chain links TRBV28 with TRBJ1-2; possibly TRBD1 for D (5 bases). Germline CDR1 reads MDHEN; CDR2 reads SYDVKM. This CDR3 is built from 14 residues. Trimming left V 10 bases short and J 0 bases short, with 15 bases between.

In this sample, this clonotype turned up many times. The CDR3, as DNA: TGTGCCAGCAGCCTTGGACAGCGCAGGGATGAAAAACTGTTTTTT. Protein: CASSLGQRRDEKLFF. V usage is TRBV5-5 and J usage is TRBJ1-4, with D possibly being TRBD1 (6 bases). From germline, CDR1 is SGHKS and CDR2 YYEKEE (reference sequence). The CDR3 has 15 residues. Trimming shortened V by 4 bases and J by 6 bases, and 16 bases separated the two germline ends.

This clonotype has more than one count but fewer than ten. The chain recombines TRBV12-3 or TRBV12-4 with TRBJ1-3; the D is unclear. The CDR3 runs 16 residues. V dropped 8 bases and J dropped 0 bases, with 17 bases sitting between them. CDR3 residues: CASAPMRRISGNTIYF. The CDR3 region has the DNA TGTGCCAGCGCTCCGATGCGCCGGATCTCTGGAAACACCATATATTTT.

The genes are TRBV7-3 and TRBJ2-7; D is possibly TRBD2 (6 bases). Trimming shortened V by 5 bases and J by 6 bases, and 17 bases separated the two germline ends. The CDR3 has 14 amino acids. Germline V gene lookup returns CDR1 SGHTA and CDR2 FQGTGA. The CDR3 coding sequence is TGTGCCAGCAGCCCCGCCGGGGGTCCGGTCGAGCAGTACTTC. Its protein is CASSPAGGPVEQYF.

The chain carries TRBV12-3 or TRBV12-4 and TRBJ1-2; no firm D call. The V gene lost 3 bases and the J gene lost 8 bases, with 10 bases spanning the gap. CDR3 length equals 12 residues. The CDR3 is CASSFLSRGYTF. CDR3 nucleotides: TGTGCCAGCAGTTTCCTAAGTCGGGGCTACACCTTC.